Here is one T cell receptor beta chain with its context. Its antigen is unidentified. Each CDR3 protein is one row after TCRdb ran MiXCR on the RT-PCR reads. The data hold about 580,000 distinct CDR3 sequences, with 11% to 15% observed a single time. The data belong to a study of response to subunit inactivated influenza vaccine. Study-level points and caveats: Few additional T cells are recruited per seasonal influenza vaccination, authors suggested.

The germline V gene encodes CDR1 SGHTA and CDR2 FQGNSA. V gave up 10 bases and J gave up 1 base, with 20 bases separating them. This CDR3 contains 16 residues. Sample: PBMCs from blood, taken 11 to 12 days after vaccination. This sequence was found in a man over 45 who received an inactivated influenza vaccine. The rearrangement joins TRBV7-2 to TRBJ2-4; D call uncertain. The CDR3 nucleotides are TGTGCCACATCCCAGGCTGGCCCCTGGGCCAAAAACATTCAGTACTTC. Encoded protein: CATSQAGPWAKNIQYF. The variable domain in full, completed from reference TRBV7-2 and TRBJ2-4, reads GAGVSQSPSNKVTEKGKDVELRCDPISGHTALYWYRQSLGQGLEFLIYFQGNSAPDKSGLPSDRFSAERTGGSVSTLTIQRTQQEDSAVYLCATSQAGPWAKNIQYFGAGTRLSVL.